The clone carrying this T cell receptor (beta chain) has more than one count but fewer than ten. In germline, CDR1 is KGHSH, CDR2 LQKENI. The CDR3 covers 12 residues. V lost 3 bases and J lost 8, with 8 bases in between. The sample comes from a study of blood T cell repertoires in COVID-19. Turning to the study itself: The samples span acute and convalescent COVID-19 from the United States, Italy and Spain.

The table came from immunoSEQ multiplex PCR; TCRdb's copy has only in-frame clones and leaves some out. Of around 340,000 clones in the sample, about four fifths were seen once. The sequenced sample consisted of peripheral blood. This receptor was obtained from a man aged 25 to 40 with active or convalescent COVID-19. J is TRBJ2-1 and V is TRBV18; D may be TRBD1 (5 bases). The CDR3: CASSPQGYEQFF. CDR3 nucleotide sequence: TGTGCCAGCTCACCGCAGGGTTATGAGCAGTTCTTC.